The 27 T cell receptor beta chains given below trace back to one sample, sequenced in a study of identical twins. TCRdb recomputed calls from the 5' RACE reads with MiXCR, one row per CDR3 protein. The table lists 200,000 to 300,000 distinct CDR3 sequences, roughly 10% of them singletons. Sequencing was carried out using memory T cells sorted from blood. Receptors were obtained from a middle-aged man in good health.

This chain connects TRBV20-1 to TRBJ1-5; 7 bases map to TRBD1. Per the germline V gene, CDR1 is DFQATT and CDR2 is SNEGSKA (reference sequence). J gave up 3 bases and V 5 bases, and 7 bases lay outside the gene matches. This CDR3 is built from 14 residues. CDR3 sequence: CSALGTVYNQPQHF. For the CDR3, the DNA is TGCAGTGCTCTCGGGACAGTCTACAATCAGCCCCAGCATTTT.

This clonotype was seen many times. The chain joins TRBV4-2 to TRBJ1-1; D call uncertain. V gave up 9 bases and J gave up 3 bases, with 8 bases separating them. Germline assignment: CDR1 LGHNA and CDR2 YNFKEQ. This CDR3 comprises 11 residues. CDR3 sequence: CASMRDTEAFF. The CDR3 bases are TGTGCCAGTATGCGGGACACTGAAGCTTTCTTT.

This clonotype came up many times. This chain uses TRBV10-3 with TRBJ2-1; 10 bases match TRBD2. CDR3 size: 16 residues. The V gene end was trimmed by 4 bases and the J gene end by 1 base; junction bases not matched to a gene: 4. Per the germline V gene, CDR1 is ENHRY and CDR2 is SYGVKD. The CDR3 sequence: CAISGTSGTSYNEQFF. Here the CDR3 DNA reads TGTGCCATCAGTGGAACTAGCGGGACGTCCTACAATGAGCAGTTCTTC.

This clonotype was recorded a few times. The chain links TRBV4-3 to TRBJ1-6, with D uncertain. Germline CDR1 is LGHNA and CDR2 is YSLEER. V lost 1 base to trimming and J lost 7 bases, with 5 bases between them. The CDR3 spans 13 residues. The CDR3 region has the DNA TGCGCCAGCAGCCAAGGGTGGAATTCACCCCTCCACTTT. Its translation is CASSQGWNSPLHF.

This clonotype showed up many times. The V and J genes are TRBV20-1 and TRBJ2-3, with 14 bases lining up with TRBD2. The CDR3 spans 16 residues. V lost 6 bases and J lost 4; bases outside the gene matches: 9. In germline, CDR1 is DFQATT, CDR2 SNEGSKA (reference sequence). CDR3 amino acids: CSAAGTSGSVADTQYF. For the CDR3, the DNA is TGCAGTGCCGCCGGGACTAGCGGGAGTGTCGCAGATACGCAGTATTTT.

This clonotype showed up many times. This sequence joins TRBV18 and TRBJ2-7; a possible D gene is TRBD1 (6 bases). The CDR3 length is 13 residues. Germline loops: CDR1 KGHSH, CDR2 LQKENI. Trimming stripped 4 bases from V and 3 bases from J, with 10 bases between. The CDR3 DNA follows: TGTGCCAGCTCACAGGGGGTCAACTACGAGCAGTACTTC. Encoded protein: CASSQGVNYEQYF. Combining the CDR3 with reference TRBV18 and TRBJ2-7 gives the whole variable domain NAGVMQNPRHLVRRRGQEARLRCSPMKGHSHVYWYRQLPEEGLKFMVYLQKENIIDESGMPKERFSAEFPKEGPSILRIQQVVRGDSAAYFCASSQGVNYEQYFGPGTRLTVT.

The chain recombines TRBV20-1 with TRBJ2-5; the D gene could be TRBD1 or TRBD2 (5 bases each). From germline, CDR1 is DFQATT and CDR2 SNEGSKA (reference sequence). V dropped 0 bases and J dropped 3 bases, with 14 bases sitting between them. The CDR3 has 15 amino acids. The CDR3 nucleotides are TGCAGTGCTAGAGATTCCCGGGGCCAAAAAGAGACCCAGTACTTC. Translating it yields CSARDSRGQKETQYF.

This clonotype was seen at least ten times. The rearrangement joins TRBV5-1 to TRBJ2-1; 8 bases fit TRBD2. V was clipped by 0 bases and J by 8 bases; unmatched bases: 7. The germline CDR1 and CDR2 sequences are SGHRS and YFSETQ. The CDR3 runs 15 residues. CDR3 bases: TGCGCCAGCAGCTTGGTCGGGAGGGAGTTAGATGAGCAGTTCTTC. Translation gives CASSLVGRELDEQFF.

This clonotype was counted at least ten times. The CDR3 loop is CASSGSTYEQYF. The CDR3 nucleotides read TGTGCCAGCAGCGGGAGTACTTACGAGCAGTACTTC. J is TRBJ2-7 and V is TRBV6-1; possibly TRBD2 for D (6 bases). The CDR3 extends over 12 amino acids. Trimming left V 6 bases short and J 4 bases short, with 10 bases between. The V gene's germline CDR1 is MNHNS and CDR2 SASEGT.

The sample holds many counts of this clonotype. The chain carries TRBV20-1 and TRBJ2-5, with D perhaps TRBD2 (5 bases). CDR1 is DFQATT and CDR2 is SNEGSKA in the germline V gene (reference sequence). Trimming shortened V by 0 bases and J by 5 bases, and 19 bases separated the two germline ends. The CDR3 consists of 16 residues. For the CDR3, the DNA is TGCAGTGCTAGAGATATGGGGAGTACCAAGTGGGAGACCCAGTACTTC. Translating it yields CSARDMGSTKWETQYF.

The chain joins TRBV11-2 to TRBJ2-3; 12 bases line up with TRBD2. CDR3 length equals 19 residues. V shed 4 bases, J shed 0 bases, and the junction held 11 bases outside the gene matches. Germline CDR1 reads SGHAT; CDR2 reads FQNNGV. The DNA of the CDR3 is TGTGCCAGCAGCTCCCGCTGGGCTAGCGGGAGGGCCAGCACAGATACGCAGTATTTT. It yields the protein CASSSRWASGRASTDTQYF.

This chain uses TRBV20-1 with TRBJ1-2, with D maybe TRBD1 (5 bases). The CDR3 has 13 amino acids. Germline V lookup: CDR1 DFQATT, CDR2 SNEGSKA (reference sequence). The V end was cut by 5 bases, the J end by 3 bases, with 13 bases between. CDR3 DNA sequence: TGCAGTGCTCCCGACGGGGCCGACTATGGCTACACCTTC. This translates into CSAPDGADYGYTF.

A word on this clonotype: An end of the junction differs from the germline gene, which may be a read error. The chain links TRBV7-2 to TRBJ2-1; 9 bases agree with TRBD1. This CDR3 comprises 13 residues. CDR1 is SGHTA, CDR2 FQGNSA, per germline. The CDR3 nucleotides read TGTGCCAGCAGCTCATTTCTCCGGGACAGGGTTACCTTC. Translating it yields CASSSFLRDRVTF.

In this sample, this clonotype turned up a few times. A much larger clone differs from this one at a single base, so this may be a read error. The V call is TRBV5-6, the J call TRBJ1-1, with D perhaps matching TRBD1 (5 bases). Per germline, CDR1 SGHDT and CDR2 YYEEEE. The CDR3 contains 12 residues. V was clipped by 2 bases and J by 6 bases, with 8 bases between them. CDR3 region: CASSFGGSEAFF. The CDR3 DNA is TGTGCCAGCAGCTTCGGGGGGTCTGAAGCTTTCTTT. The complete variable domain, with remaining parts taken from reference TRBV5-6 and TRBJ1-1, reads DAGVTQSPTHLIKTRGQQVTLRCSPKSGHDTVSWYQQALGQGPQFIFQYYEEEERQRGNFPDRFSGHQFPNYSSELNVNALLLGDSALYLCASSFGGSEAFFGQGTRLTVV.

This chain connects TRBV5-8 to TRBJ1-1; D is possibly TRBD1 (6 bases). The germline CDR1 and CDR2 sequences are SGHTS and YDEGEE. The V gene lost 6 bases and the J gene lost 4 bases, with 13 bases spanning the gap. The CDR3 totals 13 residues. As DNA, the CDR3 is TGTGCCAGCACCAGGGGACGAAGCACTGAAGCTTTCTTT. Residues: CASTRGRSTEAFF.

The chain employs TRBV12-3 or TRBV12-4 and TRBJ2-5; D is unclear. V was trimmed by 0 bases and J by 3 bases, leaving 8 bases between them. This CDR3 comprises 14 residues. DNA of the CDR3: TGTGCCAGCAGTTTAGCCGGCAGCGAAGAGACCCAGTACTTC. Protein: CASSLAGSEETQYF.

In its sample, this clonotype was seen a few times. Sequence at one end of the junction differs from germline and may be a read error. The rearrangement joins TRBV12-3 or TRBV12-4 to TRBJ2-7; 7 nucleotides align to TRBD1. This CDR3 contains 12 residues. The CDR3 nucleotides are TGTGCCAGCAGTTCCGCCCTCGGGACAGCGAGCTTC. It codes for CASSSALGTASF.

The J gene is TRBJ2-4, the V gene TRBV3-1; TRBD2 agrees at 7 bases. The CDR3 extends over 16 amino acids. Germline CDR1 is LGHDT and CDR2 is YNNKEL (reference sequence). Trimming cost V 1 base and J 3 bases; bases outside gene matches: 6. In DNA, the CDR3 is TGTGCCAGCAGCCAAGTTTCGGCTAGCGGCAAAAACATTCAGTACTTC. This codes for CASSQVSASGKNIQYF.

The chain joins TRBV12-3 or TRBV12-4 to TRBJ2-3; D gene uncertain. CDR3 length: 11 residues. Trimming removed 3 bases from V and 7 bases from J, with 5 bases in between. In DNA, the CDR3 is TGTGCCAGCAGTTTTGCAAATACGCAGTATTTT. The encoded protein is CASSFANTQYF.

This clonotype was counted only a few times. The chain employs TRBV19 and TRBJ1-5, with 12 bases aligning to TRBD1. Germline lookup yields CDR1 LNHDA and CDR2 SQIVND (reference sequence). The ends lost 7 bases at V and 7 bases at J; junction bases unmatched: 8. The CDR3 runs 15 residues. CDR3 DNA sequence: TGTGCCAGTAAAGGGGGGGACAGGGGGCAGCAGCCCCAGCATTTT. Its protein product is CASKGGDRGQQPQHF.

This clonotype was recorded at least ten times. V gene TRBV20-1 combines with J gene TRBJ1-2; D is possibly TRBD1 (6 bases). Trimming took off 3 bases at V and 13 bases at J, with 15 bases between the two ends. Germline V gene data show CDR1 as DFQATT and CDR2 as SNEGSKA (reference sequence). This CDR3 is 11 amino acids long. The CDR3 region has the DNA TGCAGTGCTAGGGGAAGCGGGGGGGCCACCTTC. Its translation is CSARGSGGATF.

This clonotype was seen at least ten times. The CDR3 DNA reads TGTGCCAGCCGTACAGGAGGCTCTGGAAACACCATATATTTT. Translating gives CASRTGGSGNTIYF. The V call is TRBV6-2 or TRBV6-3, the J call TRBJ1-3; possibly TRBD1 for D (5 bases). This CDR3 is 14 amino acids long. Germline assignment: CDR1 MNHEY and CDR2 SVGEGT. The germline V and J ends were trimmed by 8 bases and 0 bases, with 11 bases remaining between them.

This clonotype was recorded a few times. The rearrangement joins TRBV27 to TRBJ1-1; D might be TRBD1 (5 bases). Germline lookup yields CDR1 MNHEY and CDR2 SMNVEV (reference sequence). CDR3 length: 14 amino acids. V was clipped by 4 bases and J by 3 bases, with 12 bases between them. The CDR3 loop is CASSSQGDHTEAFF. Here the CDR3 DNA reads TGTGCCAGCAGTTCCCAAGGGGACCACACTGAAGCTTTCTTT.

Remarks on this clonotype: It may be a read error: a sequence one base away is much more abundant. This chain links TRBV20-1 with TRBJ1-2; D may be TRBD1 (6 bases). This CDR3 contains 15 residues. The V and J ends lost 5 bases and 7 bases respectively, with 23 bases between them. CDR1 DFQATT and CDR2 SNEGSKA come from the germline V gene (reference sequence). Here the CDR3 DNA reads TGCAGTGCTTCCCGGATGGGGGCGCGGATGGTTGGCTACACCTTC. Translating it yields CSASRMGARMVGYTF.

V and J are TRBV7-9 and TRBJ1-6; the match to TRBD1 covers 7 bases. The V gene end was trimmed by 6 bases and the J gene end by 6 bases; junction bases not matched to a gene: 11. This CDR3 is 16 amino acids long. In germline, CDR1 is SEHNR, CDR2 FQNEAQ (reference sequence). For the CDR3, the DNA is TGTGCCAGCAGTTTGCAGGGGGGCCTGGCTAATTCACCCCTCCACTTT. It is translated as CASSLQGGLANSPLHF. Drawing the rest from reference TRBV7-9 and TRBJ1-6, the complete variable domain is DTGVSQNPRHKITKRGQNVTFRCDPISEHNRLYWYRQTLGQGPEFLTYFQNEAQLEKSRLLSDRFSAERPKGSFSTLEIQRTEQGDSAMYLCASSLQGGLANSPLHFGNGTRLTVT.

This clonotype has only a few counts. The CDR3 spells CASSLAGMHTDTQYF. CDR3 sequence (DNA): TGTGCCAGCAGCCTCGCAGGGATGCACACAGATACGCAGTATTTT. This sequence joins TRBV7-2 and TRBJ2-3, with TRBD1 as a possible D gene (5 bases). CDR3 length: 15 amino acids. Germline values: CDR1 SGHTA, CDR2 FQGNSA. V was trimmed by 5 bases and J by 2 bases, leaving 14 bases between them.

In its sample, this clonotype was seen a few times. V usage is TRBV4-3 and J usage is TRBJ2-1, with 7 bases identical to TRBD1. CDR1 LGHNA and CDR2 YSLEER come from the germline V gene. Trimming at V came to 2 bases and at J to 7 bases, leaving 8 bases not matched to a gene. This CDR3 spans 15 amino acids. CDR3 sequence reads: CASSQPRQGWNEQFF. Here the CDR3 DNA reads TGCGCCAGCAGCCAACCTCGACAGGGATGGAATGAGCAGTTCTTC.